These T cell receptor beta chains were read from a single sample in a study of blood T cell repertoires in COVID-19. Libraries were prepared by immunoSEQ multiplex PCR; TCRdb keeps only in-frame clonotypes and omits some of them. Seen here are some 150,000 clones, approximately 85% observed once, and the top ten hold about 2.5%. The sample comprised peripheral blood. These receptors came from a human donor with acute or convalescent COVID-19. The donor label of this sample is uncertain. CDR3s include the opening cysteine and the closing phenylalanine or tryptophan. The order of the fields is D gene, J gene, V gene, CDR3 length, clone size, CDR3 DNA, CDR3 protein. D genes are given only for firm matches. Only some rows state a clone size, as once, few, many or a class for expanded clones.

D gene: TRBD1; J gene: TRBJ2-5; V gene: TRBV6-2/TRBV6-3; CDR3 length: 14; clone size: -; CDR3 DNA: TGTGCCAGCAGTTACAGGGGGCCGGGGGAGACCCAGTACTTC; CDR3 protein: CASSYRGPGETQYF
D gene: TRBD2; J gene: TRBJ2-3; V gene: TRBV5-3; CDR3 length: 17; clone size: -; CDR3 DNA: TGTGCCAGAAGCTTACCAACTAGCGGGAGTAGCACAGATACGCAGTATTTT; CDR3 protein: CARSLPTSGSSTDTQYF
D gene: TRBD1; J gene: TRBJ1-2; V gene: TRBV28; CDR3 length: 13; clone size: -; CDR3 DNA: TGTGCCAGCAGGGTCGACAGGGACTATGGCTACACCTTC; CDR3 protein: CASRVDRDYGYTF
D gene: -; J gene: TRBJ1-4; V gene: TRBV10-2; CDR3 length: 14; clone size: -; CDR3 DNA: TGCGCCAGCAGTGTTGGATTAGAGGGTGAAAAACTGTTTTTT; CDR3 protein: CASSVGLEGEKLFF
D gene: -; J gene: TRBJ2-3; V gene: TRBV6-6; CDR3 length: 12; clone size: -; CDR3 DNA: TGTGCCAGTCGCAGCGAGGCAGATACGCAGTATTTT; CDR3 protein: CASRSEADTQYF
D gene: TRBD1; J gene: TRBJ2-2; V gene: TRBV18; CDR3 length: 15; clone size: -; CDR3 DNA: TGTGCCAGCTCACCCTCGACAGGGGTAACCGGGGAGCTGTTTTTT; CDR3 protein: CASSPSTGVTGELFF
D gene: -; J gene: TRBJ1-3; V gene: TRBV28; CDR3 length: 14; clone size: -; CDR3 DNA: TGTGCCAGCGTCTACGGGGGCTCTGGAAACACCATATATTTT; CDR3 protein: CASVYGGSGNTIYF
D gene: TRBD1; J gene: TRBJ1-5; V gene: TRBV18; CDR3 length: 16; clone size: -; CDR3 DNA: TGTGCCAGCTCACCGGGACAGCTTCAACTCAATCAGCCCCAGCATTTT; CDR3 protein: CASSPGQLQLNQPQHF
D gene: TRBD1; J gene: TRBJ1-1; V gene: TRBV25-1; CDR3 length: 16; clone size: -; CDR3 DNA: TGTGCCAGCAGTGAGAATCGGGACAGGGGAGGCACTGAAGCTTTCTTT; CDR3 protein: CASSENRDRGGTEAFF
D gene: -; J gene: TRBJ1-3; V gene: TRBV9; CDR3 length: 16; clone size: -; CDR3 DNA: TGTGCCAGCAGCCCTCGACAGGTCGCGAGGGGAAACACCATATATTTT; CDR3 protein: CASSPRQVARGNTIYF
D gene: -; J gene: TRBJ1-2; V gene: TRBV4-2; CDR3 length: 16; clone size: few; CDR3 DNA: TGTGCCAGCAGCCAAGATAGCGGCATCGTAGGGGTAGGCTACACCTTC; CDR3 protein: CASSQDSGIVGVGYTF
D gene: TRBD1; J gene: TRBJ1-6; V gene: TRBV27; CDR3 length: 15; clone size: once; CDR3 DNA: TGTGCCAGCACCCCTGGGGACAGAGGTAATTCACCCCTCCACTTT; CDR3 protein: CASTPGDRGNSPLHF
D gene: TRBD2; J gene: TRBJ2-2; V gene: TRBV7-6; CDR3 length: 17; clone size: -; CDR3 DNA: TGTGCCAGCAGCTTAGGCCCTAGCGGGGTAGACACCGGGGAGCTGTTTTTT; CDR3 protein: CASSLGPSGVDTGELFF
D gene: -; J gene: TRBJ2-1; V gene: TRBV30; CDR3 length: 15; clone size: -; CDR3 DNA: TGTGCCTGGAGTGTAAGGAGGGCCTTCTACAATGAGCAGTTCTTC; CDR3 protein: CAWSVRRAFYNEQFF
D gene: -; J gene: TRBJ2-1; V gene: TRBV24-1; CDR3 length: 15; clone size: few; CDR3 DNA: TGTGCCACCAGTGATTTGTTTCGGGGAGAGGATGAGCAGTTCTTC; CDR3 protein: CATSDLFRGEDEQFF
D gene: -; J gene: TRBJ1-1; V gene: TRBV2; CDR3 length: 11; clone size: -; CDR3 DNA: TGTGCCAGCAGTGACAGGGTTGAAGCTTTCTTT; CDR3 protein: CASSDRVEAFF
D gene: -; J gene: TRBJ1-5; V gene: TRBV19; CDR3 length: 13; clone size: -; CDR3 DNA: TGTGCCAGTAGTGCCACAGGGCTCCAGCCCCAGCATTTT; CDR3 protein: CASSATGLQPQHF
D gene: -; J gene: TRBJ1-1; V gene: TRBV5-8; CDR3 length: 14; clone size: -; CDR3 DNA: TGTGCCAGCAGCGGGGGACTAGCGAACACTGAAGCTTTCTTT; CDR3 protein: CASSGGLANTEAFF
D gene: -; J gene: TRBJ1-1; V gene: TRBV5-1; CDR3 length: 16; clone size: -; CDR3 DNA: TGCGCCAGCAGCTTTGGGGCACAGGGCCCGAACACTGAAGCTTTCTTT; CDR3 protein: CASSFGAQGPNTEAFF
D gene: -; J gene: TRBJ2-5; V gene: TRBV5-1; CDR3 length: 16; clone size: -; CDR3 DNA: TGCGCCAGCAGCTTGGGCTCGGGAGGGGGCGAAGAGACCCAGTACTTC; CDR3 protein: CASSLGSGGGEETQYF
D gene: TRBD1; J gene: TRBJ1-5; V gene: TRBV24-1; CDR3 length: 16; clone size: -; CDR3 DNA: TGTGCCACCAGTGACCGGACAGGGGGGGCCTGGCAGCCCCAGCATTTT; CDR3 protein: CATSDRTGGAWQPQHF
D gene: -; J gene: TRBJ1-3; V gene: TRBV29-1; CDR3 length: 13; clone size: -; CDR3 DNA: TGCAGCGTTATAGAAAAAACCAAGCACACCATATATTTT; CDR3 protein: CSVIEKTKHTIYF
D gene: -; J gene: TRBJ1-1; V gene: TRBV7-3; CDR3 length: 13; clone size: -; CDR3 DNA: TGTGCCAGCAGCTTCAGTGTAAACACTGAAGCTTTCTTT; CDR3 protein: CASSFSVNTEAFF
D gene: -; J gene: TRBJ1-1; V gene: TRBV7-2; CDR3 length: 13; clone size: -; CDR3 DNA: TGTGCCAGCAGCCACGCCGGGGGCACTGAAGCTTTCTTT; CDR3 protein: CASSHAGGTEAFF
D gene: TRBD1; J gene: TRBJ1-2; V gene: TRBV19; CDR3 length: 14; clone size: -; CDR3 DNA: TGTGCCAGTACGGGACAGGGGGTTAACTATGGCTACACCTTC; CDR3 protein: CASTGQGVNYGYTF
D gene: -; J gene: TRBJ1-1; V gene: TRBV6-4; CDR3 length: 15; clone size: -; CDR3 DNA: TGTGCCAGCAGGGAACGACAGGAGTTGAACACTGAAGCTTTCTTT; CDR3 protein: CASRERQELNTEAFF
D gene: -; J gene: TRBJ1-4; V gene: TRBV5-1; CDR3 length: 15; clone size: -; CDR3 DNA: TGCGCCAGCAGCTTGGGACCCGCGGTGAGTGAAAAACTGTTTTTT; CDR3 protein: CASSLGPAVSEKLFF
D gene: -; J gene: TRBJ1-6; V gene: TRBV28; CDR3 length: 12; clone size: -; CDR3 DNA: TGTGCCAGCAGCTACAGTAATTCACCCCTCCACTTT; CDR3 protein: CASSYSNSPLHF
D gene: -; J gene: TRBJ1-4; V gene: TRBV30; CDR3 length: 14; clone size: -; CDR3 DNA: TGTGCCTGGAGTGTTGGGGGCACGGGTGAAAAACTGTTTTTT; CDR3 protein: CAWSVGGTGEKLFF
D gene: -; J gene: TRBJ1-2; V gene: TRBV7-2; CDR3 length: 12; clone size: once; CDR3 DNA: TGTGCCAGCAGCCCAGACAGCTATGGCTACACCTTC; CDR3 protein: CASSPDSYGYTF
D gene: -; J gene: TRBJ2-1; V gene: TRBV6-1; CDR3 length: 14; clone size: -; CDR3 DNA: TGTGCCAGCAGTGAAGCCTCGTTGGAGGGCGATAAGTTCTTC; CDR3 protein: CASSEASLEGDKFF